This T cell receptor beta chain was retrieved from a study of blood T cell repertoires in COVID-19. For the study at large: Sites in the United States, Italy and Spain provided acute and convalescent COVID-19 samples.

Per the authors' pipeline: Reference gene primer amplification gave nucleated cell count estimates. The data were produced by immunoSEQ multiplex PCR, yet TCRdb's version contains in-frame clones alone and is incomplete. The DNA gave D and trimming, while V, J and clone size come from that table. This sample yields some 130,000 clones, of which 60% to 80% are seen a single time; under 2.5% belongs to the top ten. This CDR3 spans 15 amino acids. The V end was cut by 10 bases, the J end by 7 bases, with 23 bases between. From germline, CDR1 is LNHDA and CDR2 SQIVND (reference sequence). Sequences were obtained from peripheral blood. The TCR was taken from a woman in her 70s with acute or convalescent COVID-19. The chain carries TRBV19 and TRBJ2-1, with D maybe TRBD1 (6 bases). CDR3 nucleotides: TGTGCCACCGTAGTTCAAGGCAGGCAGGGGAATGAGCAGTTCTTC. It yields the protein CATVVQGRQGNEQFF.